This TCR beta chain was captured by sequencing in a study of cytomegalovirus exposure and HLA in healthy donors. Of note for this clone: Its antigen is not known.

Those who donated were healthy bone marrow donors. The CDR3 extends over 14 amino acids. V was pared by 2 bases and J by 5 bases, with 4 bases of the junction left unmatched. Per the germline V gene, CDR1 is MDHEN and CDR2 is SYDVKM. The PCR had 60 Vbeta and 13 Jbeta primers. Repertoires were generated with immunoSEQ multiplex PCR, while TCRdb's copy carries only in-frame clones and drops some. The sample lists some 40,000 clones; 63% were seen once. Study results and limitations: Upon later analysis, TCR association rates were observed to vary by HLA locus, being highest for DRB1 and lowest for HLA-C. The study had only CMV serostatus as immune exposure information.

V and J are TRBV28 and TRBJ1-2, with 8 bases fitting TRBD1. Sample: PBMCs. The receptor was derived from a man aged 55 to 70 in good health and CMV-seropositive. The CDR3 DNA follows: TGTGCCAGCAGTTTAGCCGACAGGGGATATGGCTACACCTTC. Its protein product is CASSLADRGYGYTF.